This T cell receptor (beta chain) was found in a study of CD8 T cells in ankylosing spondylitis. Overall study results and limits: Some motif variants were previously reported in reactive arthritis synovial fluid and blood. Disease-linked clones, CD8+, were relatively rare in peripheral blood. A motif of 7 or 8 highly homologous TCR beta variants was seen as apparently characteristic of ankylosing spondylitis blood.

V lost 5 bases and J lost 5; bases outside the gene matches: 8. CDR1 and CDR2 from the germline V gene are SGHRS and YFSETQ. This CDR3 comprises 15 residues. Regarding this clonotype: Its specificity is not known.

The TCR beta libraries were generated through quantitative 5'-RACE incorporating molecular barcodes. TCRdb passed the 5' RACE reads through MiXCR, listing each CDR3 protein once. The table has fewer than 250,000 distinct CDR3 sequences, around a quarter seen once. The material sequenced was blood, either unsorted or a sorted T cell fraction (not recorded which). This chain joins TRBV5-1 and TRBJ2-2; 8 bases map to TRBD2. The clonotype comes from a male donor with ankylosing spondylitis or in good health (not recorded which). The CDR3 DNA reads as TGCGCCAGCAGACAAAGCGGGAGCGGAACCGGGGAGCTGTTTTTT. It is translated as CASRQSGSGTGELFF.